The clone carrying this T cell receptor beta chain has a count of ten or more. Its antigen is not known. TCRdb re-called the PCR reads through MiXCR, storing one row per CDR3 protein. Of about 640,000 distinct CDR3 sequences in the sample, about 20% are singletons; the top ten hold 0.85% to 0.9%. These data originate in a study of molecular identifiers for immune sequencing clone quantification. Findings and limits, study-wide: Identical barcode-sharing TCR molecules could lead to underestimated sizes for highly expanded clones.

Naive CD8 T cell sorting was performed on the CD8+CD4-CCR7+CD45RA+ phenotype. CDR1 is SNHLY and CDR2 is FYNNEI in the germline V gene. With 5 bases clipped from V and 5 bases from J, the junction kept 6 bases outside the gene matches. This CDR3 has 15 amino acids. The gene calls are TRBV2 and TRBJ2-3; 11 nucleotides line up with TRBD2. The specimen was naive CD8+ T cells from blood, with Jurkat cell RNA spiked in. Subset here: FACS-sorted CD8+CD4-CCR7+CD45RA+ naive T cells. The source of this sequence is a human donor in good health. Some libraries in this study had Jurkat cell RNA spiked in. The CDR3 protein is CASSFSGGAGDTQYF. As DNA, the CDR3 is TGTGCCAGCAGTTTTAGCGGGGGGGCCGGAGATACGCAGTATTTT.